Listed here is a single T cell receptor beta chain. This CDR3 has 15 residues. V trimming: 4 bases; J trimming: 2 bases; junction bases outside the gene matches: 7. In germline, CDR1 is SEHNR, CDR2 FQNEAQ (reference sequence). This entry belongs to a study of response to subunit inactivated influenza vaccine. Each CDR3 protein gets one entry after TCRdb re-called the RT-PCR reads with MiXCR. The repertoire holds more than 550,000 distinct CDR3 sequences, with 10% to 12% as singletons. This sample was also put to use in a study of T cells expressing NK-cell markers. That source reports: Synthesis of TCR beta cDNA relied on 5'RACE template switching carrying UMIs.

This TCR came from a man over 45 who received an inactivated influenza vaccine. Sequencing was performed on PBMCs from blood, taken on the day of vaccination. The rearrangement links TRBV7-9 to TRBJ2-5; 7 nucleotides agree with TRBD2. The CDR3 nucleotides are TGTGCCAGCAGCTCCGGGGGACTACAGCAAGAGACCCAGTACTTC. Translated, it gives CASSSGGLQQETQYF.